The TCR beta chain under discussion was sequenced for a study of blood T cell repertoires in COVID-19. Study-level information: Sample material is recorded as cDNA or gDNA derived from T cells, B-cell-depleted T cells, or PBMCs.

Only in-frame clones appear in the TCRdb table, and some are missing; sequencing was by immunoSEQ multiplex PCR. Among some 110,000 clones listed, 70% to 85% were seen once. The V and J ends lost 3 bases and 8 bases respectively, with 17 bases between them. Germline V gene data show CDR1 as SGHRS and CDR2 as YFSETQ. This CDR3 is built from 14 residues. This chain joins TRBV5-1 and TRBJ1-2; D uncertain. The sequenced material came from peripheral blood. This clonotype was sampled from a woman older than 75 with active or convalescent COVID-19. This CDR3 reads CASSSGGRPAGYTF. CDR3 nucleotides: TGCGCCAGCAGCTCTGGCGGGCGGCCGGCGGGCTACACCTTC.